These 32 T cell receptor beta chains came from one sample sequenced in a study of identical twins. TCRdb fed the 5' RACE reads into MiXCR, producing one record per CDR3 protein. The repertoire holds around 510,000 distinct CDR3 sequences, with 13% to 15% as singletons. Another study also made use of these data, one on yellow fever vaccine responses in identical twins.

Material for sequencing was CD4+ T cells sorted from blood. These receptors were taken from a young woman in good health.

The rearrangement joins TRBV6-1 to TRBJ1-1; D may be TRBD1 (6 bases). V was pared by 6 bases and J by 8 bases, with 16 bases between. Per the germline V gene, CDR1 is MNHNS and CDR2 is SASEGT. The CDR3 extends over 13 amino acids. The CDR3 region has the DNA TGTGCCAGCAGCGAAACGACAGGACGGGAAGCTTTCTTT. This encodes CASSETTGREAFF.

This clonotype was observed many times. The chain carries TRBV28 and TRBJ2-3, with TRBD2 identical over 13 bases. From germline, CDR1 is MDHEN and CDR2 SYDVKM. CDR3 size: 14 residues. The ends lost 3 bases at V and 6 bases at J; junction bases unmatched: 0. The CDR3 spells CASSLTSGRDTQYF. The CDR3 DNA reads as TGTGCCAGCAGTTTGACTAGCGGGAGGGATACGCAGTATTTT.

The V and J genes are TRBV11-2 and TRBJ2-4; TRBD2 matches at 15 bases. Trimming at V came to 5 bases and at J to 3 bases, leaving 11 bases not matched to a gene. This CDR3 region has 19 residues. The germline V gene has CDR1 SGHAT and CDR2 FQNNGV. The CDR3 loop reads CASSPSGTSGGRGKNIQYF. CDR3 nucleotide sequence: TGTGCCAGCAGCCCATCCGGGACTAGCGGGGGGAGGGGCAAAAACATTCAGTACTTC.

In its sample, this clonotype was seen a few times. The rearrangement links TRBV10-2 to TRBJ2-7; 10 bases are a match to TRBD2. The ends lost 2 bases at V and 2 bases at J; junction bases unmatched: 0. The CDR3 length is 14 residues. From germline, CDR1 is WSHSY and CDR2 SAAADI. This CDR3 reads CASSESGRAYEQYF. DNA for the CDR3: TGCGCCAGCAGTGAGAGCGGGAGGGCCTACGAGCAGTACTTC.

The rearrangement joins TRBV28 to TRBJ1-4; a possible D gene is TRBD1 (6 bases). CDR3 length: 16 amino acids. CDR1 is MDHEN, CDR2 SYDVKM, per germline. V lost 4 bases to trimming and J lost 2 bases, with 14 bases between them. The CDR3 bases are TGTGCCAGCAGTTCCGTTTTTCAGGGGACTAATGAAAAACTGTTTTTT. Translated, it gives CASSSVFQGTNEKLFF.

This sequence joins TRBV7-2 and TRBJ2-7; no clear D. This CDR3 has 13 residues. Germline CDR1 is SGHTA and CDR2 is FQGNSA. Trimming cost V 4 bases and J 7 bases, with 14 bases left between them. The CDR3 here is CASSSLGPVEQYF. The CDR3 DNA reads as TGTGCCAGCAGCTCCCTCGGACCCGTTGAGCAGTACTTC.

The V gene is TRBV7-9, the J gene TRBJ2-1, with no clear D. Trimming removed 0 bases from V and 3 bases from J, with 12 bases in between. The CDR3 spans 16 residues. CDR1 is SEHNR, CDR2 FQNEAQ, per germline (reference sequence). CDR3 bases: TGTGCCAGCAGCTTAGCCCCCCGGCGGTACTACAATGAGCAGTTCTTC. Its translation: CASSLAPRRYYNEQFF.

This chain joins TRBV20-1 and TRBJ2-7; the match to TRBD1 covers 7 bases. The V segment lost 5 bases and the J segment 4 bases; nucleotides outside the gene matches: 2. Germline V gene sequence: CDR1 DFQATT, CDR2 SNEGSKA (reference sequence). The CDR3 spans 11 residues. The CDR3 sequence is CSAVQGYEQYF. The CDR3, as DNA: TGCAGTGCTGTACAGGGGTACGAGCAGTACTTC.

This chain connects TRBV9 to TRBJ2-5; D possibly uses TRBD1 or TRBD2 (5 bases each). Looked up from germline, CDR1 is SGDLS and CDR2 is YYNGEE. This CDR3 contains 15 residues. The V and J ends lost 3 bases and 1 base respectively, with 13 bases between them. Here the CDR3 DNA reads TGTGCCAGCAGCGCTGGGACGGGCTCCCAAGAGACCCAGTACTTC. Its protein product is CASSAGTGSQETQYF.

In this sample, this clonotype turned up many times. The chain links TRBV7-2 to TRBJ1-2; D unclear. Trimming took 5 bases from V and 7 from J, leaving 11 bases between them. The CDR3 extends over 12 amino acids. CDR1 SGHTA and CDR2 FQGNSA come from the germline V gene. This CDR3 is CASSPIGTGYTF. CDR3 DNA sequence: TGTGCCAGCAGCCCCATTGGTACTGGCTACACCTTC. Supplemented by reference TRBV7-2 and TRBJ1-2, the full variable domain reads GAGVSQSPSNKVTEKGKDVELRCDPISGHTALYWYRQSLGQGLEFLIYFQGNSAPDKSGLPSDRFSAERTGGSVSTLTIQRTQQEDSAVYLCASSPIGTGYTFGSGTRLTVV.

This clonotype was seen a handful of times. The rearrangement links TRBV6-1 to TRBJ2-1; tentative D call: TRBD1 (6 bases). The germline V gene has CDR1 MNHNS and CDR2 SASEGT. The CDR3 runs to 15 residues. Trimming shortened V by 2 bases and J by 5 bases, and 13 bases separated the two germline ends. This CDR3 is CASSEYRVLNNEQFF. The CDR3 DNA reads TGTGCCAGCAGTGAATACAGGGTTCTGAACAATGAGCAGTTCTTC.

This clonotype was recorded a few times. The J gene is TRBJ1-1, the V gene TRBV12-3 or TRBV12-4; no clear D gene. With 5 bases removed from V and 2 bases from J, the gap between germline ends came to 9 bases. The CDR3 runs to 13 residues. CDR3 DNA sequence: TGTGCCAGCAGTAAAAACATAAACACTGAAGCTTTCTTT. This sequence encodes CASSKNINTEAFF.

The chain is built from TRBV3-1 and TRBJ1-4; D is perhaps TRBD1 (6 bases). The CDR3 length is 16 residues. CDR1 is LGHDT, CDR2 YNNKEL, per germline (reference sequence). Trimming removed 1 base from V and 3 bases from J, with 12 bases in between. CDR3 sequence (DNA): TGTGCCAGCAGCCAAGTTGCCAGGGGATCTAATGAAAAACTGTTTTTT. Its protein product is CASSQVARGSNEKLFF. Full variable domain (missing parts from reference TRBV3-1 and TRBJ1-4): DTAVSQTPKYLVTQMGNDKSIKCEQNLGHDTMYWYKQDSKKFLKIMFSYNNKELIINETVPNRFSPKSPDKAHLNLHINSLELGDSAVYFCASSQVARGSNEKLFFGSGTQLSVL.

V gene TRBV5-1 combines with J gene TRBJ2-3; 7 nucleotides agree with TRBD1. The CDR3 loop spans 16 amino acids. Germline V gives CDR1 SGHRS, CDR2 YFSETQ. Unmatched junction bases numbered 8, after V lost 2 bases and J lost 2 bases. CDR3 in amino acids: CASSLEGASYTDTQYF. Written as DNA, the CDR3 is TGCGCCAGCAGCTTAGAGGGGGCCTCCTACACAGATACGCAGTATTTT.

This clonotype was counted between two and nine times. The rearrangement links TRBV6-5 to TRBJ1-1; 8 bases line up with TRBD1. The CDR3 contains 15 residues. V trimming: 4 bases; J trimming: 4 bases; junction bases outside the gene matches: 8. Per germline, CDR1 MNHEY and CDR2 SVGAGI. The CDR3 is CASSSGQGMGTEAFF. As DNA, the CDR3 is TGTGCCAGCAGTTCCGGACAGGGTATGGGCACTGAAGCTTTCTTT.

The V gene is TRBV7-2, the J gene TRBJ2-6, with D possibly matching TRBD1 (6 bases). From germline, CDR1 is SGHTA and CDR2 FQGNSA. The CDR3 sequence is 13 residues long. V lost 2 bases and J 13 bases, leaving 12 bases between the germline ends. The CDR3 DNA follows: TGTGCCAGCAGCTTATCAGGGGCCCGTGTCCTGACTTTC. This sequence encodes CASSLSGARVLTF.

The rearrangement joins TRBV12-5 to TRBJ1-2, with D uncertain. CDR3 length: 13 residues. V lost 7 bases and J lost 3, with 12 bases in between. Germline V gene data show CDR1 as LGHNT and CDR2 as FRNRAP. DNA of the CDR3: TGTGCTAGTGCCGTGGACGAGGACTATGGCTACACCTTC. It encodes CASAVDEDYGYTF.

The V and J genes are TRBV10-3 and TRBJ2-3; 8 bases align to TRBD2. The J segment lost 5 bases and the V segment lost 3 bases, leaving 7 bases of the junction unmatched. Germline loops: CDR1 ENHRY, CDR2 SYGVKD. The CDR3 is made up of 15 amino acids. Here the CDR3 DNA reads TGTGCCATCAGTGACGGGGGGGCCGGGGGAGATACGCAGTATTTT. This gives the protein CAISDGGAGGDTQYF.

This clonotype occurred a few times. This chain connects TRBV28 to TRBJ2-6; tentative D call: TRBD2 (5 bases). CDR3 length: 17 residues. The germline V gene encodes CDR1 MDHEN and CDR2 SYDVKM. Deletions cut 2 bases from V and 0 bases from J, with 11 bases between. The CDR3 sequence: CASSLNVGGSGANVLTF. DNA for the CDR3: TGTGCCAGCAGTTTAAACGTCGGAGGCTCTGGGGCCAACGTCCTGACTTTC. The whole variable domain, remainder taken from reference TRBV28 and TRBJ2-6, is DVKVTQSSRYLVKRTGEKVFLECVQDMDHENMFWYRQDPGLGLRLIYFSYDVKMKEKGDIPEGYSVSREKKERFSLILESASTNQTSMYLCASSLNVGGSGANVLTFGAGSRLTVL.

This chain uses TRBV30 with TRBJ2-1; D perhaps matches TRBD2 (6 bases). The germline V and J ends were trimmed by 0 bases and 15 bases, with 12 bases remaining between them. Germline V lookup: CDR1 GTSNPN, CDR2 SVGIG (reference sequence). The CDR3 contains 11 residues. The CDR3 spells CAWSVLSGVFF. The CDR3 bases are TGTGCCTGGAGTGTTTTATCGGGGGTGTTCTTC.

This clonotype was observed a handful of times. Here the CDR3 reads CASSYTKAAHEQFF. The CDR3 DNA reads TGTGCCAGCAGTTACACTAAAGCAGCCCATGAGCAGTTCTTC. V gene TRBV6-5 combines with J gene TRBJ2-1; D gene ambiguous. The CDR3 is 14 amino acids. The ends were cut back, 2 bases at V and 8 bases at J, with 13 bases in the middle. Germline CDR1 is MNHEY and CDR2 is SVGAGI.

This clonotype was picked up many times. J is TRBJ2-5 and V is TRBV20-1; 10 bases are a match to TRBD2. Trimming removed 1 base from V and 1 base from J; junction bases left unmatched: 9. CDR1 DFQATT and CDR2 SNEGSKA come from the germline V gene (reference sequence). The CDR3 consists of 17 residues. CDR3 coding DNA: TGCAGTGCTAGAGGGACGGCGACTAGCGGGTTCCAAGAGACCCAGTACTTC. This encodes CSARGTATSGFQETQYF.

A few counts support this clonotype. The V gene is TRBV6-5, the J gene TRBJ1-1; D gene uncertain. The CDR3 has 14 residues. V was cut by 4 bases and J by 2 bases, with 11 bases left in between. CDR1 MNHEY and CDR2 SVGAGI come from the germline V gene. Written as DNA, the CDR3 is TGTGCCAGCAGTTCTCACACCGTTAACACTGAAGCTTTCTTT. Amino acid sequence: CASSSHTVNTEAFF.

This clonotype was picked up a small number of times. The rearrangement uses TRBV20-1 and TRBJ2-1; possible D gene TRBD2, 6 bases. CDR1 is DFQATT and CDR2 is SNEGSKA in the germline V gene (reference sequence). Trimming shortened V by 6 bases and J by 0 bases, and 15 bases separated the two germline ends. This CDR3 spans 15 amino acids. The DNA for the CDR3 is TGCAGTGCAGCAGGGACTCGGAGCTCCTACAATGAGCAGTTCTTC. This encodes CSAAGTRSSYNEQFF.

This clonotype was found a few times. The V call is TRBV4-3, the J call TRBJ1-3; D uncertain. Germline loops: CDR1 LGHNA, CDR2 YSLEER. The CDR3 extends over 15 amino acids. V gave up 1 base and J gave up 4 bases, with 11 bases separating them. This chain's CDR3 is CASSQGRAAGNTIYF. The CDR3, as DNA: TGCGCCAGCAGCCAAGGGAGGGCAGCCGGAAACACCATATATTTT.

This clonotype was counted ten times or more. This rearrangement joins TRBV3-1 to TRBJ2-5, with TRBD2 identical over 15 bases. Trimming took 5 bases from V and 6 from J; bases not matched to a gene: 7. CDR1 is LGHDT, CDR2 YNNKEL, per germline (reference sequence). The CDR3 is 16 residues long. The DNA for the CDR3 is TGTGCCAGCAGCGGACTTGGGACTAGCGGGGGGAAGACCCAGTACTTC. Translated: CASSGLGTSGGKTQYF.

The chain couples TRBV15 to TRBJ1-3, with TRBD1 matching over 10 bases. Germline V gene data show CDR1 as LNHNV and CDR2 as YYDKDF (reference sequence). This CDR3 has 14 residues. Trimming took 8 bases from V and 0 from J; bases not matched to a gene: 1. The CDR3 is CATRTGGSGNTIYF. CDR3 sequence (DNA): TGTGCCACCCGGACAGGGGGCTCTGGAAACACCATATATTTT. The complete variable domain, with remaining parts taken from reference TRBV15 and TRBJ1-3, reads DAMVIQNPRYQVTQFGKPVTLSCSQTLNHNVMYWYQQKSSQAPKLLFHYYDKDFNNEADTPDNFQSRRPNTSFCFLDIRSPGLGDTAMYLCATRTGGSGNTIYFGEGSWLTVV.

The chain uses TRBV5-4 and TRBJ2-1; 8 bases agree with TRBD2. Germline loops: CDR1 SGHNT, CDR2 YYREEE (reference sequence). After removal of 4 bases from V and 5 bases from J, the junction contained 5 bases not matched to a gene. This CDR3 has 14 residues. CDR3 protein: CASSRRGVNNEQFF. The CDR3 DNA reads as TGTGCCAGCAGCCGGCGGGGGGTAAACAATGAGCAGTTCTTC.

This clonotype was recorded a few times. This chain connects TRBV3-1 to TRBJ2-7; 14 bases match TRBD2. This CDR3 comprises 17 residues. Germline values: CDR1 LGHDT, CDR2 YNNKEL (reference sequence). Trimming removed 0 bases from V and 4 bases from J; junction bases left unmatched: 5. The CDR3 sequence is CASSQDGGLAGDYEQYF. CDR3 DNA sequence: TGTGCCAGCAGCCAAGATGGGGGACTAGCGGGGGATTACGAGCAGTACTTC.

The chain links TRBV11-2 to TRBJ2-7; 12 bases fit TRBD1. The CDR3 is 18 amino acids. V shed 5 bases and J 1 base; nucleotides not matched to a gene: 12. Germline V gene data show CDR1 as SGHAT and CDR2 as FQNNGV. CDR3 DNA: TGTGCCAGCAGCCAGGGGACAGGGGGCGCAGTTATTTCCTACGAGCAGTACTTC. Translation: CASSQGTGGAVISYEQYF.

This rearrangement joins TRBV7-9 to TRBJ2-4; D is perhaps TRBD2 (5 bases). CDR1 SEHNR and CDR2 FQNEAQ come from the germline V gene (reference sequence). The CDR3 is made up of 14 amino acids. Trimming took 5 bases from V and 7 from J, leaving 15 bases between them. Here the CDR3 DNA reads TGTGCCAGCAGCCACGACGGGCGCGGGAACATTCAGTACTTC. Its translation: CASSHDGRGNIQYF.

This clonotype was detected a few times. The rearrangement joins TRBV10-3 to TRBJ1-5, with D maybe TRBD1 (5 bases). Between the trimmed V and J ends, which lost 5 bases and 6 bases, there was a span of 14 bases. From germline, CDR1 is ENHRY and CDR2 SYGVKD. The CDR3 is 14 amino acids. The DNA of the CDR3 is TGTGCCATCAGTCCCAGGGATCGAGGTCAGCCCCAGCATTTT. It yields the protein CAISPRDRGQPQHF.